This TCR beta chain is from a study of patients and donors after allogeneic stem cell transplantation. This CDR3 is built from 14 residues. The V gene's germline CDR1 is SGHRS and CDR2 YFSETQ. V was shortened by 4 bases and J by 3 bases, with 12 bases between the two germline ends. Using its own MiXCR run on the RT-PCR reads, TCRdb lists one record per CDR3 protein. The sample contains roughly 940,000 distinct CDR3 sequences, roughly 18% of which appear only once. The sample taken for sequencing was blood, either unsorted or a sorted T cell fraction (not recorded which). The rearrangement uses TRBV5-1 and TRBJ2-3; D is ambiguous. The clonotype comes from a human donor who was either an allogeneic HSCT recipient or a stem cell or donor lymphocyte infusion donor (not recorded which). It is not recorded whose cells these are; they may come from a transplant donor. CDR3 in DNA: TGCGCCAGCAGCACGAGGACCTCGACAGATACGCAGTATTTT. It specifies CASSTRTSTDTQYF. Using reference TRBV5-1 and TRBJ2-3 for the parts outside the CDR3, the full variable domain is KAGVTQTPRYLIKTRGQQVTLSCSPISGHRSVSWYQQTPGQGLQFLFEYFSETQRNKGNFPGRFSGRQFSNSRSEMNVSTLELGDSALYLCASSTRTSTDTQYFGPGTRLTVL.